The 17 T cell receptor beta chains below all came from one sample that was sequenced in a study of cytomegalovirus exposure and HLA in healthy donors. PCR amplification relied on 60 Vbeta primers (plus 13 Jbeta primers). Using immunoSEQ multiplex PCR, the repertoire was profiled, and TCRdb retains in-frame clones only, with some absent. The table has approximately 160,000 clones, 55% to 70% seen once. The sequenced sample consisted of PBMCs. The receptors stem from a woman aged 40 to 50 in good health and CMV-seropositive.

This clone has only a few counts. This rearrangement joins TRBV6-4 to TRBJ2-5, with TRBD1 as a possible D gene (6 bases). The germline CDR1 and CDR2 sequences are MRHNA and SNTAGT. V was pared by 6 bases and J by 5 bases, with 13 bases between. There are 13 residues in the CDR3. CDR3 DNA: TGTGCCAGCAGCACCATAAGGGGGGAGACCCAGTACTTC. Protein: CASSTIRGETQYF.

The rearrangement links TRBV29-1 to TRBJ2-7; D might be TRBD2 (6 bases). The CDR3 length is 13 residues. V lost 1 base and J lost 3, with 10 bases in between. Germline CDR1 SQVTM, CDR2 ANQGSEA. The CDR3 spells CSVEVVGGYEQYF. The DNA for the CDR3 is TGCAGCGTTGAAGTCGTGGGGGGCTACGAGCAGTACTTC.

The chain couples TRBV10-3 to TRBJ1-1; D is possibly TRBD1 (5 bases). The CDR3 has 14 residues. In germline, CDR1 is ENHRY, CDR2 SYGVKD. The V gene lost 0 bases and the J gene lost 7 bases, with 12 bases spanning the gap. The CDR3, as DNA: TGTGCCATCAGTGAGTCTGGGGGAGGGCGTGAAGCTTTCTTT. It is translated as CAISESGGGREAFF.

The chain carries TRBV4-2 and TRBJ2-7; 9 bases match TRBD2. The germline V gene has CDR1 LGHNA and CDR2 YNFKEQ. This CDR3 is 19 amino acids long. V trimming: 2 bases; J trimming: 0 bases; junction bases outside the gene matches: 14. CDR3 loop: CASSQPTSGTLLGSYEQYF. The CDR3 DNA reads as TGTGCCAGCAGCCAACCGACTAGCGGAACTCTATTGGGCTCCTACGAGCAGTACTTC.

The chain has TRBV7-3 and TRBJ2-7, with TRBD2 identical over 8 bases. Trimming at V came to 5 bases and at J to 1 base, leaving 10 bases not matched to a gene. The CDR3 is 16 residues long. CDR1 is SGHTA, CDR2 FQGTGA, per germline. The CDR3 spells CASSPVVAGPSYEQYF. The DNA for the CDR3 is TGTGCCAGCAGCCCCGTGGTAGCGGGACCGTCCTACGAGCAGTACTTC.

The chain combines TRBV28 with TRBJ1-2; 11 bases line up with TRBD1. The CDR3 totals 14 residues. Germline-derived CDR1 and CDR2 are MDHEN and SYDVKM. After removal of 3 bases from V and 8 bases from J, the junction contained 5 bases not matched to a gene. The CDR3 loop is CASSLSGQGDGYTF. The CDR3 DNA follows: TGTGCCAGCAGTTTGTCGGGACAGGGGGACGGCTACACCTTC.

J is TRBJ2-1 and V is TRBV4-1; 10 bases agree with TRBD2. V lost 3 bases, J lost 5 bases, and 7 bases stayed unmatched. The CDR3 sequence is 16 residues long. CDR1 MGHRA and CDR2 YSYEKL come from the germline V gene. The CDR3 region is CASSQQLAGSNNEQFF. Here the CDR3 DNA reads TGCGCCAGCAGCCAGCAACTAGCGGGATCCAACAATGAGCAGTTCTTC.

This chain links TRBV2 with TRBJ2-5, with 7 bases identical to TRBD1. This CDR3 is 13 amino acids long. The trim removed 8 bases at V and 2 bases at J, leaving 5 bases unmatched. Germline V lookup: CDR1 SNHLY, CDR2 FYNNEI. DNA of the CDR3: TGTGCCAGCGCACCGGGACAGCAAGAGACCCAGTACTTC. Residues: CASAPGQQETQYF.

The chain links TRBV7-6 to TRBJ1-1, with D tentatively TRBD1 (6 bases). Germline loops: CDR1 SGHVS, CDR2 FNYEAQ. The CDR3 extends over 14 amino acids. Trimming stripped 2 bases from V and 6 bases from J, with 13 bases between. CDR3 sequence (DNA): TGTGCCAGCAGCTTAAGGGGGGGCCTGGCTGAAGCTTTCTTT. The encoded protein is CASSLRGGLAEAFF. The entire variable domain, with the rest obtained from reference TRBV7-6 and TRBJ1-1, is as follows: GAGVSQSPRYKVTKRGQDVALRCDPISGHVSLYWYRQALGQGPEFLTYFNYEAQQDKSGLPNDRFSAERPEGSISTLTIQRTEQRDSAMYRCASSLRGGLAEAFFGQGTRLTVV.

As DNA, the CDR3 is TGTGCCAGCAGTTTTTCGGGACTAGTGCCCTACGAGCAGTACTTC. It translates to CASSFSGLVPYEQYF. The V gene is TRBV28, the J gene TRBJ2-7; 8 bases map to TRBD2. This CDR3 is built from 15 residues. CDR1 is MDHEN, CDR2 SYDVKM, per germline. After removal of 3 bases from V and 2 bases from J, the junction contained 6 bases not matched to a gene.

This chain joins TRBV5-1 and TRBJ2-3; D ambiguous. The CDR3 spans 13 residues. Germline V gene sequence: CDR1 SGHRS, CDR2 YFSETQ. Trimming removed 4 bases from V and 3 bases from J, with 9 bases in between. CDR3 in DNA: TGCGCCAGCAGCAACACCGGGACAGATACGCAGTATTTT. It specifies CASSNTGTDTQYF.

The rearrangement uses TRBV13 and TRBJ2-7, with 9 bases fitting TRBD1. Looked up from germline, CDR1 is PRHDT and CDR2 is FYEKMQ (reference sequence). There are 16 residues in the CDR3. The V segment lost 2 bases and the J segment 2 bases; nucleotides outside the gene matches: 7. The CDR3 reads CASSLTGGHPTYEQYF. CDR3 coding DNA: TGTGCCAGCAGCTTAACAGGGGGCCACCCAACCTACGAGCAGTACTTC.

The chain combines TRBV4-2 with TRBJ1-5; possible D gene TRBD1, 6 bases. Looked up from germline, CDR1 is LGHNA and CDR2 is YNFKEQ. The V end was cut by 0 bases, the J end by 1 base, with 16 bases between. The CDR3 extends over 18 amino acids. CDR3 sequence (DNA): TGTGCCAGCAGCCAAGAGCCCCTGGGGGCGCAAAGCAATCAGCCCCAGCATTTT. Its translation: CASSQEPLGAQSNQPQHF.

This sequence joins TRBV28 and TRBJ2-7; 10 nucleotides agree with TRBD2. Germline CDR1 and CDR2: MDHEN and SYDVKM. The CDR3 runs 15 residues. After removal of 3 bases from V and 3 bases from J, the junction contained 5 bases not matched to a gene. The DNA for the CDR3 is TGTGCCAGCAGTTTGGCCGCTAGCGGGAGCTACGAGCAGTACTTC. It specifies CASSLAASGSYEQYF.

The chain carries TRBV7-9 and TRBJ2-7, with D perhaps matching TRBD2 (6 bases). Looked up from germline, CDR1 is SEHNR and CDR2 is FQNEAQ (reference sequence). The CDR3 covers 14 residues. The germline V and J ends were trimmed by 0 bases and 6 bases, with 12 bases remaining between them. As DNA, the CDR3 is TGTGCCAGCAGCTTAGCGCTTGGGGGGTCCGAGCAGTACTTC. Its protein product is CASSLALGGSEQYF.

The chain joins TRBV4-3 to TRBJ2-1; 7 bases match TRBD2. The germline CDR1 and CDR2 sequences are LGHNA and YSLEER. J gave up 9 bases and V 1 base, and 18 bases lay outside the gene matches. The CDR3 has 18 residues. In nucleotides, the CDR3 is TGCGCCAGCAGCCAAGGGTACTCGACTAGCCGACGGTCTGGTGAGCAGTTCTTC. This sequence encodes CASSQGYSTSRRSGEQFF.

This clone was counted ten times or more. V usage is TRBV6-1 and J usage is TRBJ1-5; 8 nucleotides agree with TRBD1. Germline CDR1 reads MNHNS; CDR2 reads SASEGT. This CDR3 region has 14 residues. J gave up 7 bases and V 4 bases, and 6 bases lay outside the gene matches. CDR3 DNA sequence: TGTGCCAGCAGTGCGACAGGGGAGGAACAGCCCCAGCATTTT. This translates into CASSATGEEQPQHF.